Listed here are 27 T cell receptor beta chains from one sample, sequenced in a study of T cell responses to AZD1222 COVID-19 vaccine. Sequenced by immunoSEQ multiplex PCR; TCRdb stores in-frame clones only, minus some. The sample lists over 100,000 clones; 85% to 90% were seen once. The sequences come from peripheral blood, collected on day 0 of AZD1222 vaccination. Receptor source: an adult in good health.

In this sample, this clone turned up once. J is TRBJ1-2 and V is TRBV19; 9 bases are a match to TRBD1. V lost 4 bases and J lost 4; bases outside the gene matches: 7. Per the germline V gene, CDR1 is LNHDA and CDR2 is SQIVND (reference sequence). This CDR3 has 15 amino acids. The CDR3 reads CASSTRQGGLYGYTF. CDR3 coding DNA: TGTGCCAGTAGTACCCGACAGGGGGGGCTCTATGGCTACACCTTC.

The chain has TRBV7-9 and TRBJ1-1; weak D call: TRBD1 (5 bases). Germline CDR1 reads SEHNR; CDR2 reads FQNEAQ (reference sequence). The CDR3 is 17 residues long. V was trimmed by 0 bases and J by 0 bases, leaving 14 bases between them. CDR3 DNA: TGTGCCAGCAGCTTAGCCGTTGACAGCCTCGTGAACACTGAAGCTTTCTTT. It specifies CASSLAVDSLVNTEAFF.

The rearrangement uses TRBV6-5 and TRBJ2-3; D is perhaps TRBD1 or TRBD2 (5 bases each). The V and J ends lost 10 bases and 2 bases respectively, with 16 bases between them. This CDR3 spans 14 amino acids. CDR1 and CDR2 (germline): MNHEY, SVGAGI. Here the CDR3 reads CANRDPSSTDTQYF. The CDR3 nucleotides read TGTGCCAACCGGGACCCTTCTTCCACAGATACGCAGTATTTT.

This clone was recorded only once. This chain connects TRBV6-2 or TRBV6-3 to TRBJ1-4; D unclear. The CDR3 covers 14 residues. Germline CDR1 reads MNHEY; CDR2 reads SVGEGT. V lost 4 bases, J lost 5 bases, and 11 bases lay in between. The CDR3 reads CASSFRTINEKLFF. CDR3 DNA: TGTGCCAGCAGTTTTAGGACGATCAATGAAAAACTGTTTTTT.

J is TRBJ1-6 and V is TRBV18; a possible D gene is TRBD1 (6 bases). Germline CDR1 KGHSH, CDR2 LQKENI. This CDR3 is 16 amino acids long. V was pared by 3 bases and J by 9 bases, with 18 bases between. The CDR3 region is CASSPVEAGDRSPLHF. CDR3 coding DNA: TGTGCCAGCTCACCCGTTGAGGCAGGGGATCGTTCACCCCTCCACTTT.

DNA for the CDR3: TGTGCCAGCTCATCGTCTCTGGGACAGGTCGAAGCTTTCTTT. The encoded protein is CASSSSLGQVEAFF. The V call is TRBV18, the J call TRBJ1-1; the match to TRBD1 covers 8 bases. The ends lost 5 bases at V and 8 bases at J; junction bases unmatched: 10. Germline loops: CDR1 KGHSH, CDR2 LQKENI. This CDR3 contains 14 residues.

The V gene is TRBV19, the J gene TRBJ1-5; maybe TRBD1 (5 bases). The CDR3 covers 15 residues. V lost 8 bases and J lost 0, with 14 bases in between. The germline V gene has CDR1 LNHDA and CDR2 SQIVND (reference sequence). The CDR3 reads CASYRSGYSNQPQHF. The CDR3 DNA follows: TGTGCCAGTTACAGATCAGGGTATAGCAATCAGCCCCAGCATTTT.

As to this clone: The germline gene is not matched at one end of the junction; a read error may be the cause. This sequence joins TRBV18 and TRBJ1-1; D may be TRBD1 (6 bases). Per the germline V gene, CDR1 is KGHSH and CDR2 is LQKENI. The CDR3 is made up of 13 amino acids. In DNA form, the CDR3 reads TGTGCCAGCTCACCATCTCCGACAGGAGGTTATCTCTTT. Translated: CASSPSPTGGYLF.

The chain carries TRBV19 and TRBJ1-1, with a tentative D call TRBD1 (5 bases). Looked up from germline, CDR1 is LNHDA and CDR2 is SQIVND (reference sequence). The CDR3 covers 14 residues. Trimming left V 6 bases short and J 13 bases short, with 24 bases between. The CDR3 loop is CASRIPGGAVLLFF. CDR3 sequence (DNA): TGTGCCAGTAGGATACCAGGAGGGGCCGTCCTGCTTTTCTTT.

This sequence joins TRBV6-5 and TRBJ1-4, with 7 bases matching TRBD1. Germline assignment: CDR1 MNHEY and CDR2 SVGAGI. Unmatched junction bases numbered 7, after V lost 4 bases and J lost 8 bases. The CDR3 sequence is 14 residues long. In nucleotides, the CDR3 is TGTGCCAGCAGTTTGACAGGGCGGAGCGAAAAACTGTTTTTT. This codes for CASSLTGRSEKLFF.

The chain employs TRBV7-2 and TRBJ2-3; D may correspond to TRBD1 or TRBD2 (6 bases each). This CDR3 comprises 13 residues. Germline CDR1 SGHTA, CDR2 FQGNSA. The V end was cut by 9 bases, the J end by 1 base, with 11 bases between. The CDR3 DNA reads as TGTGCCAGTGGGGGGCAGGGCACAGATACGCAGTATTTT. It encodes CASGGQGTDTQYF.

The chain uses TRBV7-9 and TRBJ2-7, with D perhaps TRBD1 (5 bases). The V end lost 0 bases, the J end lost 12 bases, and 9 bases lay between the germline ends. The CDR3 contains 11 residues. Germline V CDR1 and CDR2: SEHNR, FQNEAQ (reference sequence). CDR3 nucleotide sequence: TGTGCCAGCAGCTTAGCTGGGGCGATGTACTTC. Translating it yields CASSLAGAMYF.

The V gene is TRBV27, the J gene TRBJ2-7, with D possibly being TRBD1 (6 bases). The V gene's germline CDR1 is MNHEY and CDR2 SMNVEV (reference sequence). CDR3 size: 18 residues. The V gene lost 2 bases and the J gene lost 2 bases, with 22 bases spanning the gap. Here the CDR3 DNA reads TGTGCCAGCAGTTTAAGATTCCCGGGGCCGGGACAACCCTACGAGCAGTACTTC. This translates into CASSLRFPGPGQPYEQYF.

CDR3 DNA sequence: TGCGCCAGCAGCTCGGGACAGCCTCGGGATACGCAGTATTTT. The encoded protein is CASSSGQPRDTQYF. The V call is TRBV5-1, the J call TRBJ2-3; TRBD1 agrees at 7 bases. V shed 3 bases, J shed 6 bases, and the junction held 7 bases outside the gene matches. This CDR3 comprises 14 residues. The germline V gene encodes CDR1 SGHRS and CDR2 YFSETQ.

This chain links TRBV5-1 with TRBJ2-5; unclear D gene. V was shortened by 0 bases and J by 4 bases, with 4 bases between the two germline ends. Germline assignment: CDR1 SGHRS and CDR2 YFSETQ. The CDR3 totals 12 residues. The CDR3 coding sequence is TGCGCCAGCAGCTTGGCCCGAGAGACCCAGTACTTC. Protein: CASSLARETQYF.

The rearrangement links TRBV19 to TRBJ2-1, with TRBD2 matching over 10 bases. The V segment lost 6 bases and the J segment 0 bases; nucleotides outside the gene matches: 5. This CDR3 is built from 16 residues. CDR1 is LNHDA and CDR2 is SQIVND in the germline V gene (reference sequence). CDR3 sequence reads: CASSRLAGVSYNEQFF. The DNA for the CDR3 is TGTGCCAGTAGCCGACTAGCGGGCGTCTCCTACAATGAGCAGTTCTTC.

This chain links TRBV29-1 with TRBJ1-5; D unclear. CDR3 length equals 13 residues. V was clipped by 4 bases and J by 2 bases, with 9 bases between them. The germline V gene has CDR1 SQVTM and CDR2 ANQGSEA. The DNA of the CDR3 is TGCAGCGTTGGGGAGTCGGGCAATCAGCCCCAGCATTTT. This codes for CSVGESGNQPQHF.

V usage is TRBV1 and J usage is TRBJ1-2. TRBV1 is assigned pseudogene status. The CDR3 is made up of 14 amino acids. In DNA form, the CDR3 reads TGCACCAGCAGCCAAGACGTGTTCAACTATGGCTACACCTTC. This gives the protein CTSSQDVFNYGYTF.

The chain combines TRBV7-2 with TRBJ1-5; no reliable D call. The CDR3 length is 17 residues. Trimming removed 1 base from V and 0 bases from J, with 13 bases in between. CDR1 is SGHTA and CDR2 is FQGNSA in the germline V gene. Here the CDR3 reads CASSLVLGGISNQPQHF. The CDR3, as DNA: TGTGCCAGCAGCTTAGTCCTTGGAGGTATTAGCAATCAGCCCCAGCATTTT.

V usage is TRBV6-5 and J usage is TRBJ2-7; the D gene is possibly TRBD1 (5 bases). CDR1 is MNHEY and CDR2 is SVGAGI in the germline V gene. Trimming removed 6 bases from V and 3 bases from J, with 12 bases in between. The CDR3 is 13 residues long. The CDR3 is CASSPTENYEQYF. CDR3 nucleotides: TGTGCCAGCAGCCCGACAGAAAACTACGAGCAGTACTTC.

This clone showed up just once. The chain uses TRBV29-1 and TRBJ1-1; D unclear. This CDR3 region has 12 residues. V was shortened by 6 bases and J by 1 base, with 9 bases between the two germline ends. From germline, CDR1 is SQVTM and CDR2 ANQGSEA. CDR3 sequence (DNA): TGCAGCGTGAGAACCCAGAACACTGAAGCTTTCTTT. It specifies CSVRTQNTEAFF.

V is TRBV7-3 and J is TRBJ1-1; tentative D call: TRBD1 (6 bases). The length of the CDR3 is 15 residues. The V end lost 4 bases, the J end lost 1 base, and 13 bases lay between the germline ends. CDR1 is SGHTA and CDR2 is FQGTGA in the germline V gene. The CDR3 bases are TGTGCCAGCAGCTCTTCGGGACAAACGAACACTGAAGCTTTCTTT. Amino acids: CASSSSGQTNTEAFF.

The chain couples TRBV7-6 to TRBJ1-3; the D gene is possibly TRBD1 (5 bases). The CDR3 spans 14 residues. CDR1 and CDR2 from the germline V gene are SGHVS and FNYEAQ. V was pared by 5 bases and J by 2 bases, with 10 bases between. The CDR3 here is CASSIQGAGNTIYF. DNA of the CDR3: TGTGCCAGCAGCATTCAGGGAGCTGGAAACACCATATATTTT.

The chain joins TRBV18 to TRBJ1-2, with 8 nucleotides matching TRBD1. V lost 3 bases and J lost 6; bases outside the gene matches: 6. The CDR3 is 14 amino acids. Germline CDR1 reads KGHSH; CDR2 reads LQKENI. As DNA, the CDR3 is TGTGCCAGCTCACCCGCTCAGGGGGCTGATGGCTACACCTTC. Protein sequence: CASSPAQGADGYTF.

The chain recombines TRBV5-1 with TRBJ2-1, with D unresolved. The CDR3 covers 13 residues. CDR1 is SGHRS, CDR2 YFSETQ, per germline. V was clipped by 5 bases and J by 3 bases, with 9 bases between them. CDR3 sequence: CASSIGNYNEQFF. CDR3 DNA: TGCGCCAGCAGTATTGGAAACTACAATGAGCAGTTCTTC.

The CDR3 loop is CASSQGLRPDATNEKLFF. DNA of the CDR3: TGCGCCAGCAGCCAAGGGCTACGACCCGATGCAACTAATGAAAAACTGTTTTTT. The chain couples TRBV4-1 to TRBJ1-4; no clear D gene. The length of the CDR3 is 18 residues. V lost 1 base and J lost 0, with 15 bases in between. Germline assignment: CDR1 MGHRA and CDR2 YSYEKL.

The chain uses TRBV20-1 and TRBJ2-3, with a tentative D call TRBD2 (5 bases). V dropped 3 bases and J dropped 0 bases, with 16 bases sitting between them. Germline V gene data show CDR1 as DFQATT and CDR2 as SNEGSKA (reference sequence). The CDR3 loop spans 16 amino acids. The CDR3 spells CSASTPQRSSTDTQYF. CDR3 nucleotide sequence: TGCAGTGCTAGTACCCCGCAGCGGAGTAGCACAGATACGCAGTATTTT.